This TCR beta chain was captured by sequencing in a study of post-analysis software for immune sequencing data. As regards this clonotype: As yet, its antigen is unknown. A read error may produce the germline difference seen at one junction end.

The CDR3 is made up of 15 amino acids. The germline gives CDR1 DFQATT, CDR2 SNEGSKA (reference sequence). Built from TCR beta cDNA, the libraries had unique molecular identifiers in them. MiXCR, run by TCRdb on the PCR reads, gives a single entry per CDR3 protein. The table has about 770,000 distinct CDR3 sequences, 35% to 55% seen once. General study findings and limits: Among roughly 5 TRBV segments more frequent in patients than controls were TRBV5-6, TRBV5-1 and TRBV20-1.

The gene calls are TRBV20-1 and TRBJ2-1; possible D gene TRBD1, 7 bases. Material for sequencing was blood. The receptor's source is a girl aged 5-17 years with multiple sclerosis. CDR3 in DNA: TGCAGTGCTCAGCCAGGGGGGAGCTCCTACAATGAGCGGTTCTTC. Its protein is CSAQPGGSSYNERFF.